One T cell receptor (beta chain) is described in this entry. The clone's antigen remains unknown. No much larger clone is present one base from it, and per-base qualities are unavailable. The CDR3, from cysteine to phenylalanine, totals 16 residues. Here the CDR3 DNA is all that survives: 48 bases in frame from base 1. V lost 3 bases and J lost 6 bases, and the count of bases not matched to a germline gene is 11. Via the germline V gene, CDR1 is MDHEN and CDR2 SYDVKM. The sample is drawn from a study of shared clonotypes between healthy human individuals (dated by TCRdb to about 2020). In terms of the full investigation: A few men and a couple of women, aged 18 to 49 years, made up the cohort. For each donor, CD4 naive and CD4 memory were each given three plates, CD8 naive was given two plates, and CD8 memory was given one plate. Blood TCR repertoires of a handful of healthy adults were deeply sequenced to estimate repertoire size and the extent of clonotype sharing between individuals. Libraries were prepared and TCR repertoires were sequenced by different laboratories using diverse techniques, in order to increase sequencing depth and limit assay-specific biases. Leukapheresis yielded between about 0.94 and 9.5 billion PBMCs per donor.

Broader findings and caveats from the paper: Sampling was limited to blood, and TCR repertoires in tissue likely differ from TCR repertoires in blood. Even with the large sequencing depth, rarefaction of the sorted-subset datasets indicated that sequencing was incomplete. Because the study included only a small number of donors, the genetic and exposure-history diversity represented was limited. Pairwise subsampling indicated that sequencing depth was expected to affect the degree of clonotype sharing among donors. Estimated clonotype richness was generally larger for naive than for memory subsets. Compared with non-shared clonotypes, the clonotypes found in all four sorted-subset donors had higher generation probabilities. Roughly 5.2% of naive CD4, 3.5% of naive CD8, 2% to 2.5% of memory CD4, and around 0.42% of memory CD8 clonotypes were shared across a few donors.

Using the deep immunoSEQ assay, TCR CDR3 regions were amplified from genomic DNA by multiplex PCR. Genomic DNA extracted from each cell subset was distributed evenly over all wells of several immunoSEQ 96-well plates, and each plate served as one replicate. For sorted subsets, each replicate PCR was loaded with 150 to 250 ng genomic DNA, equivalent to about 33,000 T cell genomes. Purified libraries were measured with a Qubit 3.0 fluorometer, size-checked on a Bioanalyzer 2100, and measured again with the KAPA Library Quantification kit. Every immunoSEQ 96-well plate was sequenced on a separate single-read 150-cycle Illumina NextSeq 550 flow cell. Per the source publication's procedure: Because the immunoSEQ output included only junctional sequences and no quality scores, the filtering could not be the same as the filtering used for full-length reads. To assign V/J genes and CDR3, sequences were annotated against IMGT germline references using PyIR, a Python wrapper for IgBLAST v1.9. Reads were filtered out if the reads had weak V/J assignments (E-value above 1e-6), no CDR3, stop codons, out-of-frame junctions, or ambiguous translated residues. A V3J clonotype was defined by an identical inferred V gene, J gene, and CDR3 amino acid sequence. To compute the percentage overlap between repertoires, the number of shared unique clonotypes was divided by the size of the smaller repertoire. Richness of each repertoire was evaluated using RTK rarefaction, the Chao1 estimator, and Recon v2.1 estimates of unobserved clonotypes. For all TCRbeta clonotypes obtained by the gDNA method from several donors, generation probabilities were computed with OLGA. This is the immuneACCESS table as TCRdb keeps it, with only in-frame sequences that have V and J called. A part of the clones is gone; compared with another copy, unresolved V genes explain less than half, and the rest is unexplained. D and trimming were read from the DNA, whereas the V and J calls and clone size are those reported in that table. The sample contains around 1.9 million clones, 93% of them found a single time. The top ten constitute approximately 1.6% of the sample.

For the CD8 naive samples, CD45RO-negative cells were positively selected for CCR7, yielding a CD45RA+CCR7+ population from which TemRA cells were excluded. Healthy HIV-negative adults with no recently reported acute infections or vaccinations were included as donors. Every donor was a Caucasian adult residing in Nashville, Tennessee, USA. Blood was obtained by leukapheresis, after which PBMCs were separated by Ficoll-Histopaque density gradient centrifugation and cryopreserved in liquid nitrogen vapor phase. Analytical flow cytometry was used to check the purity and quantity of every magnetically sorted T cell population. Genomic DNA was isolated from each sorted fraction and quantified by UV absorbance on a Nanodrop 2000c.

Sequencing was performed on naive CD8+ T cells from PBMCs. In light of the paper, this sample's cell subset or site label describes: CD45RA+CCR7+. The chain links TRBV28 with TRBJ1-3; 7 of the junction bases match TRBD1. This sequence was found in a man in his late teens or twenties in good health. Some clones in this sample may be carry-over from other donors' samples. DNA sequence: TGTGCCAGCAGTTTTCGTACGGGGCAGGGGGAAAACACCATATATTTT. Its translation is CASSFRTGQGENTIYF.